The clone carrying this TCR beta chain was counted between two and nine times. As handled by the study authors: Estimation of nucleated cell counts was performed using reference gene primer amplification. Sequenced by immunoSEQ multiplex PCR; TCRdb stores in-frame clones only, minus some. V and J calls and clone size follow that table, whereas D and trimming were derived from the DNA. The repertoire has some 240,000 clones, 75% to 90% of them found once; the top ten carry 5.2%. CDR1 and CDR2 (germline): SGHRS, YFSETQ. The CDR3 runs to 16 residues. The V segment lost 4 bases and the J segment 3 bases; nucleotides outside the gene matches: 10. These data come from a study of blood T cell repertoires in COVID-19. The wider study: Donors in the United States, Italy and Spain gave samples during acute or convalescent COVID-19. T cells, B-cell-depleted T cells, or PBMCs provided the cDNA or gDNA that served as material.

This rearrangement joins TRBV5-1 to TRBJ2-7; TRBD2 matches 10 bases. Sample: peripheral blood. The clonotype was recovered from a woman aged 70-85 years with COVID-19, enrolled during active disease. CDR3 sequence reads: CASSPRGKREGYEQYF. The CDR3 nucleotides are TGCGCCAGCAGCCCCCGCGGGAAGCGGGAGGGCTACGAGCAGTACTTC.